The clone carrying this T cell receptor (beta chain) was seen a handful of times. The ends were cut back, 4 bases at V and 8 bases at J, with 15 bases in the middle. This CDR3 is built from 13 residues. Per germline, CDR1 SQVTM and CDR2 ANQGSEA. These data originate in a study of CD8 T cells in ankylosing spondylitis. TCRdb reanalysed the 5' RACE reads using MiXCR and keeps one entry per CDR3 protein. The sample lists just under 95,000 distinct CDR3 sequences, about 8.1% occurring once. The source material was blood, either unsorted or a sorted T cell fraction (not recorded which). The V and J genes are TRBV29-1 and TRBJ2-1; D is uncertain. This TCR derives from a male donor with ankylosing spondylitis or in good health (not recorded which). The CDR3 is CSVGKGFRDEQFF. The DNA of the CDR3 is TGCAGCGTTGGGAAAGGGTTTAGGGATGAGCAGTTCTTC.